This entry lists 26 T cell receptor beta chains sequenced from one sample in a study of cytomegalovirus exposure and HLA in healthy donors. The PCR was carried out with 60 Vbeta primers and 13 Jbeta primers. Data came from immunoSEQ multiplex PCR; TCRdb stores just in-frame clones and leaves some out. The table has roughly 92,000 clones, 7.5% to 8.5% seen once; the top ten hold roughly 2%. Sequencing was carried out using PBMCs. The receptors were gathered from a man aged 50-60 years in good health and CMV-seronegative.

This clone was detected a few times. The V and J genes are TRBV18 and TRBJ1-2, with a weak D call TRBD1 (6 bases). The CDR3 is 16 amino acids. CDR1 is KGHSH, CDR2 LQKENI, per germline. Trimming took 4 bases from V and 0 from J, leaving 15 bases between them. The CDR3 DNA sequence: TGTGCCAGCTCACGGGGGACACAGACAGCTAACTATGGCTACACCTTC. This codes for CASSRGTQTANYGYTF.

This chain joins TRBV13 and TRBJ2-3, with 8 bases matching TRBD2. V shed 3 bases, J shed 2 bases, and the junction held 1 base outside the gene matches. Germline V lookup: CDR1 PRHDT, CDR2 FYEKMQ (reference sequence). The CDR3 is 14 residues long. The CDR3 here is CASSFSGATDTQYF. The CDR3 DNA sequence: TGTGCCAGCAGCTTTAGCGGGGCCACAGATACGCAGTATTTT.

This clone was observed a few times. In nucleotides, the CDR3 is TGTGCCAGCAGCCAGGGGTTGGTAGGGGGCACTGAAGCTTTCTTT. Residues: CASSQGLVGGTEAFF. The chain joins TRBV5-6 to TRBJ1-1; maybe TRBD1 (6 bases). The CDR3 totals 15 residues. Germline lookup yields CDR1 SGHDT and CDR2 YYEEEE. The ends were cut back, 4 bases at V and 4 bases at J, with 17 bases in the middle.

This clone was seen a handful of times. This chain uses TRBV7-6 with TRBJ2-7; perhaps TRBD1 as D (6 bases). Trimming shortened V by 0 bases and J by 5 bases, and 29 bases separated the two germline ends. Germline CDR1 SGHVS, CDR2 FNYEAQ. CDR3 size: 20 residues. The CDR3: CASSLALRGTLSVGADEQYF. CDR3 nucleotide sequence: TGTGCCAGCAGCTTAGCGCTAAGGGGGACACTTTCGGTTGGCGCGGACGAGCAGTACTTC.

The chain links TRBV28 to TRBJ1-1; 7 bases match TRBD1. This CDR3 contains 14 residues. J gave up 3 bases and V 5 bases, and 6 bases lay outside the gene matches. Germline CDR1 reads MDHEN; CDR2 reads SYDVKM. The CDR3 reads CASSPYDRDTEAFF. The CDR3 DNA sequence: TGTGCCAGCAGTCCATACGACAGGGACACTGAAGCTTTCTTT.

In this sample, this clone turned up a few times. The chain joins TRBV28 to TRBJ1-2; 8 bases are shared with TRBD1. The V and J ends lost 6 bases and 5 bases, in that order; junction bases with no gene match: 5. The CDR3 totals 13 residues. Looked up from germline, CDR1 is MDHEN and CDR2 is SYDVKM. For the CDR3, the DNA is TGTGCCAGCAGCAGGGGGCGGGGTTATGGCTACACCTTC. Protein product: CASSRGRGYGYTF.

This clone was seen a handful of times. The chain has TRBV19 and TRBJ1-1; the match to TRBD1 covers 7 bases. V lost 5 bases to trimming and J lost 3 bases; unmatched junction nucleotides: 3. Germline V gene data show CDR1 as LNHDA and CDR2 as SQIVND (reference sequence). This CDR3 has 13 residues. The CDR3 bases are TGTGCCAGTAGTCGGGACAGCTACACTGAAGCTTTCTTT. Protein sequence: CASSRDSYTEAFF.

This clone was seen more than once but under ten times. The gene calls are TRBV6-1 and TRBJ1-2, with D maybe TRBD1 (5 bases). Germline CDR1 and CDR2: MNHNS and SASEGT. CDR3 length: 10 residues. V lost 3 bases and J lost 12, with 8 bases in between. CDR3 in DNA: TGTGCCAGCAGTGATCGGGGGAACACCTTC. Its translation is CASSDRGNTF.

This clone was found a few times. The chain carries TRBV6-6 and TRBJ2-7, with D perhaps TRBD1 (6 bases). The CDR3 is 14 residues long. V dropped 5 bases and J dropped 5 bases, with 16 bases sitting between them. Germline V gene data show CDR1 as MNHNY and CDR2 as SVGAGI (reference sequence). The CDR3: CASSTGLGYDEQYF. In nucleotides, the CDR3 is TGTGCCAGCAGTACAGGGCTCGGGTACGACGAGCAGTACTTC.

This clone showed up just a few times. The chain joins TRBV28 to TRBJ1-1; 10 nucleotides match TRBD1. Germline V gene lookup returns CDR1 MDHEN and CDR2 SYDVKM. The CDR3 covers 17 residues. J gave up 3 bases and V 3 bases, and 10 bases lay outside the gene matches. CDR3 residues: CASSLVRQGARDTEAFF. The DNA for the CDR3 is TGTGCCAGCAGTTTGGTTCGACAGGGGGCGCGGGACACTGAAGCTTTCTTT.

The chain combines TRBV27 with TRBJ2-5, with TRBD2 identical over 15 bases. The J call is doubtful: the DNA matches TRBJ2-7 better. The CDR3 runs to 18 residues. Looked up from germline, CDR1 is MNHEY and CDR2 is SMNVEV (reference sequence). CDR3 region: CASSFYGTSGRPAYEQYF. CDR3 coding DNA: TGTGCCAGCAGTTTCTACGGGACTAGCGGGAGGCCCGCCTACGAGCAGTACTTC.

The CDR3 loop is CASSDKTGMGLYEQYF. As DNA, the CDR3 is TGTGCCAGCAGCGACAAGACAGGGATGGGTCTCTACGAGCAGTACTTC. This chain joins TRBV5-8 and TRBJ2-7, with 7 bases fitting TRBD1. Germline trimming cut 4 bases from V and 3 bases from J; bases unmatched to any gene: 13. The CDR3 has 16 residues. From germline, CDR1 is SGHTS and CDR2 YDEGEE.

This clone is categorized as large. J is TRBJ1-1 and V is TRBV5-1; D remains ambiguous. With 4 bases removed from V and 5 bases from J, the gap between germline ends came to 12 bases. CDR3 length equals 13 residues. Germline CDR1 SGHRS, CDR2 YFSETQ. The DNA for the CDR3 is TGCGCCAGCAGCCCTTTATCGGGAACTGAAGCTTTCTTT. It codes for CASSPLSGTEAFF. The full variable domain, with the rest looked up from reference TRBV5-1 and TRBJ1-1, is KAGVTQTPRYLIKTRGQQVTLSCSPISGHRSVSWYQQTPGQGLQFLFEYFSETQRNKGNFPGRFSGRQFSNSRSEMNVSTLELGDSALYLCASSPLSGTEAFFGQGTRLTVV.

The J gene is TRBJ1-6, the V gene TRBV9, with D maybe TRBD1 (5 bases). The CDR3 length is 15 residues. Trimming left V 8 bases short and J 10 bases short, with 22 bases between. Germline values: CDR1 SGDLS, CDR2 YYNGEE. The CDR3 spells CARPSTGGGRSPLHF. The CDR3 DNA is TGTGCCAGGCCCTCTACTGGGGGGGGACGGTCACCCCTCCACTTT.

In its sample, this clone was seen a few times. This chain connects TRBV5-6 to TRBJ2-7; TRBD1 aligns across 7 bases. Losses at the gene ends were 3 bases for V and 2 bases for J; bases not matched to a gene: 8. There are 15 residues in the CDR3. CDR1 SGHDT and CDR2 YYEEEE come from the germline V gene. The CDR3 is CASSSTGIPPYEQYF. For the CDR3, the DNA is TGTGCCAGCAGCTCGACAGGGATTCCACCCTACGAGCAGTACTTC.

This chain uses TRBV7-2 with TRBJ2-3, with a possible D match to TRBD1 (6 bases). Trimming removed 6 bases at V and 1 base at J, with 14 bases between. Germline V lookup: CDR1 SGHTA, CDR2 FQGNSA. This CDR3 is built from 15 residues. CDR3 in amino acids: CASRRTAGRTDTQYF. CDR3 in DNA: TGTGCCAGCAGGCGGACAGCCGGGCGCACAGATACGCAGTATTTT.

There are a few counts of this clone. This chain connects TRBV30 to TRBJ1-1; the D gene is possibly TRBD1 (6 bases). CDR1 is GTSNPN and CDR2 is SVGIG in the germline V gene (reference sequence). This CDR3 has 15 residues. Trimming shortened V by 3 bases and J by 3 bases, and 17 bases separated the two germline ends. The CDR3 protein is CAWSRWGGEDTEAFF. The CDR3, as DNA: TGTGCCTGGAGCCGGTGGGGGGGCGAAGACACTGAAGCTTTCTTT.

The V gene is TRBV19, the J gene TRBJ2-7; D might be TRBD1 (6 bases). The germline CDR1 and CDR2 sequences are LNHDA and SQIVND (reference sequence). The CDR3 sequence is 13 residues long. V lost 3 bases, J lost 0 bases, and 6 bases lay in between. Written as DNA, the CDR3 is TGTGCCAGTAGTATGGACAGCTCCTACGAGCAGTACTTC. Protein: CASSMDSSYEQYF.

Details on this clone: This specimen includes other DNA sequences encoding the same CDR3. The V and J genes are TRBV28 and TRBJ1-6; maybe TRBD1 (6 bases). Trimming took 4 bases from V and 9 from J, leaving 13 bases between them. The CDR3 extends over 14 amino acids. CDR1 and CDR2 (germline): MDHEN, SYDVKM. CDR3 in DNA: TGTGCCAGCAGTTCAGGGGTATTGGGTTCACCCCTCCACTTT. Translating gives CASSSGVLGSPLHF.

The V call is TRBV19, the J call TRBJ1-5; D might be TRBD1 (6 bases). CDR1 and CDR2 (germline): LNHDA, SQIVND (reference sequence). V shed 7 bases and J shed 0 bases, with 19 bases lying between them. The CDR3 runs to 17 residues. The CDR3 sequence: CASNGDIPFYSNQPQHF. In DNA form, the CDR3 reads TGTGCCAGTAATGGGGACATACCCTTTTATAGCAATCAGCCCCAGCATTTT.

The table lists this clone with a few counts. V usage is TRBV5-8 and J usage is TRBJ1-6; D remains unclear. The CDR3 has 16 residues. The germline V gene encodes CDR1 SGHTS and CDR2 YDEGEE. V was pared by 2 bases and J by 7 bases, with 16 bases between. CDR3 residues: CASSFLVLERNSPLHF. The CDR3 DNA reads TGTGCCAGCAGCTTTTTGGTGTTGGAGAGGAATTCACCCCTCCACTTT.

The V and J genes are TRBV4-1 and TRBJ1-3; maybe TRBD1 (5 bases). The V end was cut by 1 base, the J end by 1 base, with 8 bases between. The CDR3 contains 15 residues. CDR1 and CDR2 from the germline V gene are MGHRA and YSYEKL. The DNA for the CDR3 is TGCGCCAGCAGCCAAGGTGGGGGGTCTGGAAACACCATATATTTT. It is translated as CASSQGGGSGNTIYF.

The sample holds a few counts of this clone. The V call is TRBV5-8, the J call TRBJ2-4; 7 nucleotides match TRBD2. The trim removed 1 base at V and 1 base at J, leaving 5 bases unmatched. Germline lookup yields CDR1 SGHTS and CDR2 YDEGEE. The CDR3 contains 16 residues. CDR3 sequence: CASSLRAGVAKNIQYF. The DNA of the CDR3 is TGTGCCAGCAGCTTGAGGGCGGGAGTTGCCAAAAACATTCAGTACTTC.

The CDR3: CASREAGNYGYTF. The CDR3 DNA sequence: TGTGCCAGCAGGGAGGCGGGGAACTATGGCTACACCTTC. The chain links TRBV25-1 to TRBJ1-2; no clear D. This CDR3 comprises 13 residues. V was pared by 6 bases and J by 2 bases, with 10 bases between. CDR1 MGHDK and CDR2 SYGVNS come from the germline V gene.

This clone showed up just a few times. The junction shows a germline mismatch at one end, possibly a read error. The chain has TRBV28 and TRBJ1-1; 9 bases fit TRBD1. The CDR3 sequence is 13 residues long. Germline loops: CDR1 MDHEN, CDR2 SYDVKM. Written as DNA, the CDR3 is TGTGCCAGCAGTGATACAGGGGGCCTTCCCCGCAGCTTT. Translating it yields CASSDTGGLPRSF.

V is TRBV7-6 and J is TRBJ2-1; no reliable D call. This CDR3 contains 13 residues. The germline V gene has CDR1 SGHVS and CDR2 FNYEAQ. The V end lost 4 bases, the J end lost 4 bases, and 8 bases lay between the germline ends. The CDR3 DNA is TGTGCCAGCAGCTCGACATTGTACAATGAGCAGTTCTTC. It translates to CASSSTLYNEQFF.